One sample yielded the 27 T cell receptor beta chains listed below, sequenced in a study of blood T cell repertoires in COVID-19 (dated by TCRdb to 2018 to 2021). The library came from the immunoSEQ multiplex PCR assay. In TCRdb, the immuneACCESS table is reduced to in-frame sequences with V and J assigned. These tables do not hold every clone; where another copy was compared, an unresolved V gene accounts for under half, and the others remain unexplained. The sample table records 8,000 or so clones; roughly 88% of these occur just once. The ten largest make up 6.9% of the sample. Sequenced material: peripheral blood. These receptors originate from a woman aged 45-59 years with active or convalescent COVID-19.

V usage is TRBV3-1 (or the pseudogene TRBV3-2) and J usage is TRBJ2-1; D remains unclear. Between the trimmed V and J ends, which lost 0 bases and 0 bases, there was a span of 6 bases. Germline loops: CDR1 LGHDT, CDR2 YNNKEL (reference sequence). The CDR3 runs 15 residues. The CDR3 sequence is CASSQDRSSYNEQFF. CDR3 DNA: TGTGCCAGCAGCCAAGATAGGAGCTCCTACAATGAGCAGTTCTTC.

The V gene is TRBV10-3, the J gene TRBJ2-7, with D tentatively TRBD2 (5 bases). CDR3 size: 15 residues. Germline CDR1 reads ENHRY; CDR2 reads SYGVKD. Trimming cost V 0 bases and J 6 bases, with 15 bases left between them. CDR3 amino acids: CAISESQDPSGEQYF. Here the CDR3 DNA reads TGTGCCATCAGTGAGTCGCAGGACCCCAGCGGCGAGCAGTACTTC.

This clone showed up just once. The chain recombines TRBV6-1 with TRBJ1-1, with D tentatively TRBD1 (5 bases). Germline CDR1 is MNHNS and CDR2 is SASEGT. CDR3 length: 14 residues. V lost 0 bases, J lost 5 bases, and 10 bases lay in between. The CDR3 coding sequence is TGTGCCAGCAGTGAAGCGCAGGGTCTTACTGAAGCTTTCTTT. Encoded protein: CASSEAQGLTEAFF.

This CDR3 reads CASSRLGQGEGEQYF. The CDR3 coding sequence is TGTGCCAGCAGTAGATTGGGCCAGGGCGAAGGCGAGCAGTACTTC. The V gene is TRBV27, the J gene TRBJ2-7; possibly TRBD1 for D (5 bases). V lost 5 bases, J lost 6 bases, and 20 bases lay in between. CDR1 is MNHEY and CDR2 is SMNVEV in the germline V gene (reference sequence). The CDR3 contains 15 residues.

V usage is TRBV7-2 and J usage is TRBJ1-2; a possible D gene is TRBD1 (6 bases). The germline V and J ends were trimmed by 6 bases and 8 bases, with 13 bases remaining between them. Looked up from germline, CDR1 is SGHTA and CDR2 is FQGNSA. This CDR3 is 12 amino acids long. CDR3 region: CASRQDRGGYTF. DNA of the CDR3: TGTGCCAGCAGACAGGACAGAGGGGGCTACACCTTC.

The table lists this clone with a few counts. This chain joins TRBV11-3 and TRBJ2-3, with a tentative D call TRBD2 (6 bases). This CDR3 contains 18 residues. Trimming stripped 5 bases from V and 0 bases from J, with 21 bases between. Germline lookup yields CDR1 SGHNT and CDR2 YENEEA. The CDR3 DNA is TGTGCCAGCAGCCCCCGGGCCTCTAGCGTATCTAGCACAGATACGCAGTATTTT. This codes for CASSPRASSVSSTDTQYF.

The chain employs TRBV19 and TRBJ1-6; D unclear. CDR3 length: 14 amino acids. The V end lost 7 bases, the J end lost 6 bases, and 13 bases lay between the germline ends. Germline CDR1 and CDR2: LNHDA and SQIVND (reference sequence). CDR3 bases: TGTGCCAGTAACATCGACACAACTAATTCACCCCTCCACTTT. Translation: CASNIDTTNSPLHF.

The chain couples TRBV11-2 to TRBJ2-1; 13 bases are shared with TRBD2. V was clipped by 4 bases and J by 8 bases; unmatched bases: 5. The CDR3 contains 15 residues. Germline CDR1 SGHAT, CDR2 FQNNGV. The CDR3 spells CASSSGLAGLYEQFF. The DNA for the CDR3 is TGTGCCAGCAGCTCGGGACTAGCGGGATTGTATGAGCAGTTCTTC.

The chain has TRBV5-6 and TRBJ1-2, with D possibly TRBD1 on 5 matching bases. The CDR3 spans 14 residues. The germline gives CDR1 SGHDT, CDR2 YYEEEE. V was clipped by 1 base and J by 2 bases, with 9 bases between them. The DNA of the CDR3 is TGTGCCAGCAGCTTGCCGGCAGGGAACTATGGCTACACCTTC. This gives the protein CASSLPAGNYGYTF.

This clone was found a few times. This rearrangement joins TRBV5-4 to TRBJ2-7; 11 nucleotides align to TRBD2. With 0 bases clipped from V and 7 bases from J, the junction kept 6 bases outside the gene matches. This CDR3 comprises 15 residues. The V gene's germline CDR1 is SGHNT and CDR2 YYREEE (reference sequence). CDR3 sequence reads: CASSLGLAGRGEQYF. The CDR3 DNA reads TGTGCCAGCAGCTTGGGACTAGCGGGACGGGGAGAGCAGTACTTC.

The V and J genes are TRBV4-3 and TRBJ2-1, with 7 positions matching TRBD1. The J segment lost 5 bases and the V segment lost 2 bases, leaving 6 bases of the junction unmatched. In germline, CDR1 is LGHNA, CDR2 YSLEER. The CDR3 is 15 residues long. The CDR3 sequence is CASSQLGQENNEQFF. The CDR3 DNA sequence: TGCGCCAGCAGCCAACTTGGACAGGAGAACAATGAGCAGTTCTTC.

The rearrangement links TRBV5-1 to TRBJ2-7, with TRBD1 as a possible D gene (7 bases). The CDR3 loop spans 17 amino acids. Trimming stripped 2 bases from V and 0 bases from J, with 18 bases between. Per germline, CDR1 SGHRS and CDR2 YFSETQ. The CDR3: CASSFFTGDSSSYEQYF. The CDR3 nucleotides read TGCGCCAGCAGCTTCTTTACGGGGGACAGTTCCTCCTACGAGCAGTACTTC.

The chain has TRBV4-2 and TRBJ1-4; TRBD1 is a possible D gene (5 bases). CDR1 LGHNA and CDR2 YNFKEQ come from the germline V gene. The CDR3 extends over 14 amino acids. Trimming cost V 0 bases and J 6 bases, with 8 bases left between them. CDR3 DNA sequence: TGTGCCAGCAGCCAAGAGGGGGGAGATGAAAAACTGTTTTTT. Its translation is CASSQEGGDEKLFF.

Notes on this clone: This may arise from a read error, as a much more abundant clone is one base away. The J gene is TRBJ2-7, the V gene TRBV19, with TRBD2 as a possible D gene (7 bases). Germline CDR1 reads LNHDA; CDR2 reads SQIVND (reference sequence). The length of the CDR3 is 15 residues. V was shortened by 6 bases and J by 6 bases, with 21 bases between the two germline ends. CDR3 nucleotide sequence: TGTGCCAGTAGGGGCACGTGGGGGGGGGCCGGCGAGCAGTACTTC. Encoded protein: CASRGTWGGAGEQYF.

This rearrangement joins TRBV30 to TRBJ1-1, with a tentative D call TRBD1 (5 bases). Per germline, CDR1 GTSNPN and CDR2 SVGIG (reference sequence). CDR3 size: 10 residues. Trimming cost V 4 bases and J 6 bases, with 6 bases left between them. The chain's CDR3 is CAWMGPEAFF. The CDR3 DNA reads TGTGCCTGGATGGGGCCTGAAGCTTTCTTT. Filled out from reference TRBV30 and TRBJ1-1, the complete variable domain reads SQTIHQWPATLVQPVGSPLSLECTVEGTSNPNLYWYRQAAGRGLQLLFYSVGIGQISSEVPQNLSASRPQDRQFILSSKKLLLSDSGFYLCAWMGPEAFFGQGTRLTVV.

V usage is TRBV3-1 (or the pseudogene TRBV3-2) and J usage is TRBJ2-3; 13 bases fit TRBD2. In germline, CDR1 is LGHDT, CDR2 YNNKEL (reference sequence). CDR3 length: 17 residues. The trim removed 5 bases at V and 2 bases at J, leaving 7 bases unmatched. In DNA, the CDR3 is TGTGCCAGCAGCTCCACTAGCGGGGGGGCTGCCACAGATACGCAGTATTTT. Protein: CASSSTSGGAATDTQYF.

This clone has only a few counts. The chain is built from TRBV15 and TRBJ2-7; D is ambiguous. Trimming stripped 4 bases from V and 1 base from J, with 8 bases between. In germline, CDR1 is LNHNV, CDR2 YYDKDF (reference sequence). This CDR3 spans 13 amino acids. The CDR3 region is CATSIQDSYEQYF. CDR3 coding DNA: TGTGCCACCAGCATACAAGATTCCTACGAGCAGTACTTC.

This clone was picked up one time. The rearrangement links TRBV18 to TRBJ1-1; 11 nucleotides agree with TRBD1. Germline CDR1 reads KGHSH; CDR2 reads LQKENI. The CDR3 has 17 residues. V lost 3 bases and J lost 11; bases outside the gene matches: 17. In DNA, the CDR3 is TGTGCCAGCTCACCGTCGAGGGGGACAGGGGGTATCGTTTGGGCTTTCTTT. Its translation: CASSPSRGTGGIVWAFF.

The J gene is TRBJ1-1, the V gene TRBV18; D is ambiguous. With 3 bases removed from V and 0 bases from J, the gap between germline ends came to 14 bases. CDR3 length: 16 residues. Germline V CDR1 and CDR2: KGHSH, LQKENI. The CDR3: CASSPFWRRLNTEAFF. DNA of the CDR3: TGTGCCAGCTCACCGTTTTGGAGGCGGCTGAACACTGAAGCTTTCTTT.

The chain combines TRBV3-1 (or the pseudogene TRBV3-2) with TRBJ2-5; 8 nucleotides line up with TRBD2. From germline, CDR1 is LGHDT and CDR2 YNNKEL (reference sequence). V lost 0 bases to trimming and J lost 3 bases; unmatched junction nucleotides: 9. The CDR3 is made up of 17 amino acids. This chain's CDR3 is CASSQDLRREGEETQYF. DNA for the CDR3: TGTGCCAGCAGCCAAGATCTTCGCCGGGAGGGCGAAGAGACCCAGTACTTC.

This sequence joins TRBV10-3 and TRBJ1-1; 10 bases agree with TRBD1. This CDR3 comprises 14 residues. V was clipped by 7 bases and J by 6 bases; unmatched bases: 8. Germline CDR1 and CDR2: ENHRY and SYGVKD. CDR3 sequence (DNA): TGTGCCATCAACGCGGGACAGGGGATCTCTGAAGCTTTCTTT. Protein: CAINAGQGISEAFF.

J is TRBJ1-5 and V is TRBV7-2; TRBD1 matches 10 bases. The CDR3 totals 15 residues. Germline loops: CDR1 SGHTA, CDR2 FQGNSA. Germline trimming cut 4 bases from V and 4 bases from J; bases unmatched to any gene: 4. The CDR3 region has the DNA TGTGCCAGCAGCTCGACAGGGGGCGATAATCAGCCCCAGCATTTT. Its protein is CASSSTGGDNQPQHF.

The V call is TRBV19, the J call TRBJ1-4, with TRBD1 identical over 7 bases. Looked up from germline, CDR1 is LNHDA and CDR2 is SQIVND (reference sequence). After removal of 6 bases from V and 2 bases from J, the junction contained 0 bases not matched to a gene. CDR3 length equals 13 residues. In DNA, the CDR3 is TGTGCCAGTAGGGGACAGACTAATGAAAAACTGTTTTTT. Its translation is CASRGQTNEKLFF. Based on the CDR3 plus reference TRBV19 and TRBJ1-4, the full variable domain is DGGITQSPKYLFRKEGQNVTLSCEQNLNHDAMYWYRQDPGQGLRLIYYSQIVNDFQKGDIAEGYSVSREKKESFPLTVTSAQKNPTAFYLCASRGQTNEKLFFGSGTQLSVL.

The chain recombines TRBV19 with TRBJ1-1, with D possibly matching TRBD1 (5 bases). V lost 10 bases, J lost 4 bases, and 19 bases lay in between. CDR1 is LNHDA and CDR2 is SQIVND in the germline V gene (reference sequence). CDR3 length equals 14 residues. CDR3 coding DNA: TGTGCCATAAAAAGGGGAGGGTCGGCCACTGAAGCTTTCTTT. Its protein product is CAIKRGGSATEAFF.

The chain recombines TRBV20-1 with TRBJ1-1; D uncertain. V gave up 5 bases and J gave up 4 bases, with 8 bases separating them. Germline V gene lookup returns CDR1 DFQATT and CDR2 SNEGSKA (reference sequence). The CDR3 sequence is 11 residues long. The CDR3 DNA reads TGCAGTGCTTGGAGGGTCACTGAAGCTTTCTTT. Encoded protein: CSAWRVTEAFF.

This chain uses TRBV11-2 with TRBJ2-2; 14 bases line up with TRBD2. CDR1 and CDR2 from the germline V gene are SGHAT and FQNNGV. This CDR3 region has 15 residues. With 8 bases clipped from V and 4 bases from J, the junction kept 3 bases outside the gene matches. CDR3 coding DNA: TGTGCCAGCCGACTAGCGGGGGGGGCCACCGGGGAGCTGTTTTTT. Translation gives CASRLAGGATGELFF.

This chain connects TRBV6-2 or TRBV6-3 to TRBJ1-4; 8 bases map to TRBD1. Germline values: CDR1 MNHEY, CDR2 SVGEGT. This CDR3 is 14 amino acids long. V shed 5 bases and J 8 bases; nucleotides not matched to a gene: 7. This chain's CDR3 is CASSGMTGDEKLFF. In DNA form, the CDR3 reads TGTGCCAGCAGTGGGATGACAGGGGACGAAAAACTGTTTTTT.